The source of this T cell receptor beta chain is a study of blood T cell repertoires in COVID-19. Trimming took 5 bases from V and 7 from J; bases not matched to a gene: 6. Germline V gives CDR1 SGHAT, CDR2 FQNNGV. The CDR3 loop spans 13 amino acids. In the study's own analysis: Quantification of nucleated cells was approximated via reference gene primer amplification. Generated by immunoSEQ multiplex PCR, the TCRdb table keeps only in-frame clones and is missing some. Clone size and the V and J calls come from that table; the DNA yielded D and trimming. The sample has 100,000 or so clones; 80% to 90% are singletons.

The receptor was isolated from a woman in her 70s with acute or convalescent COVID-19. J is TRBJ1-2 and V is TRBV11-2, with TRBD1 matching 8 bases. The sample taken for sequencing was peripheral blood. CDR3 protein: CASSVQGVVGYTF. CDR3 bases: TGTGCCAGCAGCGTACAGGGGGTGGTTGGCTACACCTTC.